Following are 21 T cell receptor beta chains from one sample sequenced in a study of cytomegalovirus exposure and HLA in healthy donors. Using immunoSEQ multiplex PCR, the repertoire was profiled, and TCRdb retains in-frame clones only, with some absent. This table holds 200,000 or so clones, 70% to 90% found once. Sequencing used PBMCs. These receptors were taken from a woman aged 18-30 years in good health and CMV-seronegative.

The rearrangement joins TRBV27 to TRBJ2-3; D may be TRBD2 (5 bases). Trimming took 6 bases from V and 0 from J, leaving 13 bases between them. The germline V gene encodes CDR1 MNHEY and CDR2 SMNVEV (reference sequence). The CDR3 sequence is 15 residues long. This CDR3 is CASSPVGGSTDTQYF. DNA of the CDR3: TGTGCCAGCAGCCCCGTCGGCGGGAGCACAGATACGCAGTATTTT.

The J gene is TRBJ2-3, the V gene TRBV28; 14 nucleotides line up with TRBD2. Germline CDR1 MDHEN, CDR2 SYDVKM. This CDR3 is built from 15 residues. J was trimmed by 10 bases and V by 5 bases; bases with no gene match: 8. CDR3 sequence: CASSLTPGLAGAQYF. The DNA of the CDR3 is TGTGCCAGCAGTCTAACGCCGGGACTAGCGGGAGCGCAGTATTTT. The variable domain in full, completed from reference TRBV28 and TRBJ2-3, reads DVKVTQSSRYLVKRTGEKVFLECVQDMDHENMFWYRQDPGLGLRLIYFSYDVKMKEKGDIPEGYSVSREKKERFSLILESASTNQTSMYLCASSLTPGLAGAQYFGPGTRLTVL.

This sequence joins TRBV6-1 and TRBJ2-7; TRBD1 matches 7 bases. Germline CDR1 reads MNHNS; CDR2 reads SASEGT. V shed 6 bases, J shed 6 bases, and the junction held 11 bases outside the gene matches. The CDR3 length is 14 residues. This CDR3 is CASSDQGVSGEQYF. CDR3 sequence (DNA): TGTGCCAGCAGCGACCAGGGGGTCAGTGGCGAGCAGTACTTC.

CDR3 residues: CASSLGWGVSYEQYF. The DNA for the CDR3 is TGTGCCAGCAGCTTGGGCTGGGGCGTCTCCTACGAGCAGTACTTC. V is TRBV5-6 and J is TRBJ2-7, with D maybe TRBD1 (5 bases). The V and J ends lost 0 bases and 0 bases respectively, with 10 bases between them. There are 15 residues in the CDR3. The germline gives CDR1 SGHDT, CDR2 YYEEEE.

The V call is TRBV30, the J call TRBJ2-2; 7 positions agree with TRBD2. This CDR3 has 13 residues. The ends lost 5 bases at V and 5 bases at J; junction bases unmatched: 5. Germline V gene data show CDR1 as GTSNPN and CDR2 as SVGIG (reference sequence). The CDR3 sequence is CAWGLEWTGELFF. The CDR3 DNA is TGTGCCTGGGGACTAGAATGGACCGGGGAGCTGTTTTTT.

The chain is built from TRBV15 and TRBJ2-7; 7 bases line up with TRBD2. V shed 2 bases and J 6 bases; nucleotides not matched to a gene: 10. This CDR3 has 15 amino acids. The germline gives CDR1 LNHNV, CDR2 YYDKDF (reference sequence). CDR3 loop: CATSRLRRGEGEQYF. Here the CDR3 DNA reads TGTGCCACCAGCAGACTACGCCGAGGGGAGGGCGAGCAGTACTTC.

V and J are TRBV4-1 and TRBJ2-3, with a tentative D call TRBD2 (6 bases). V lost 5 bases and J 2 bases, leaving 11 bases between the germline ends. The CDR3 is 14 amino acids. Germline loops: CDR1 MGHRA, CDR2 YSYEKL. For the CDR3, the DNA is TGCGCCAGCAGCGGAGGACTACACACAGATACGCAGTATTTT. Its translation is CASSGGLHTDTQYF.

Here the CDR3 DNA reads TGCGCCAGCAGGGGGGACAATGCGGCTACGCAGTATTTT. Its translation is CASRGDNAATQYF. The V gene is TRBV5-1, the J gene TRBJ2-3, with D tentatively TRBD1 (6 bases). The CDR3 sequence is 13 residues long. Germline values: CDR1 SGHRS, CDR2 YFSETQ. Trimming pared 5 bases from V and 8 bases from J, leaving 15 bases between.

The chain combines TRBV4-1 with TRBJ2-3; 8 bases line up with TRBD2. The CDR3 sequence is 12 residues long. Germline V gene sequence: CDR1 MGHRA, CDR2 YSYEKL. J was trimmed by 13 bases and V by 1 base; bases with no gene match: 4. In DNA form, the CDR3 reads TGCGCCAGCAGCCAAGCGGGGGGGCGAAAGTATTTT. It codes for CASSQAGGRKYF.

J is TRBJ2-5 and V is TRBV6-1, with a tentative D call TRBD1 (5 bases). Looked up from germline, CDR1 is MNHNS and CDR2 is SASEGT. The CDR3 totals 14 residues. Between the trimmed V and J ends, which lost 4 bases and 4 bases, there was a span of 13 bases. DNA of the CDR3: TGTGCCAGCAGTGGGGGCGGATGGAGAGAGACCCAGTACTTC. This codes for CASSGGGWRETQYF.

Points on this clone: At the DNA level, this CDR3 is encoded by other sequences in the same sample as well. The chain links TRBV2 to TRBJ1-1; D not resolved. Per germline, CDR1 SNHLY and CDR2 FYNNEI. V lost 3 bases and J lost 2, with 4 bases in between. The CDR3 length is 12 residues. In DNA form, the CDR3 reads TGTGCCAGCAGTGAGGGAAACACTGAAGCTTTCTTT. The encoded protein is CASSEGNTEAFF.

The chain has TRBV4-1 and TRBJ1-1; possible D gene TRBD1, 5 bases. This CDR3 region has 15 residues. CDR1 is MGHRA, CDR2 YSYEKL, per germline. V dropped 5 bases and J dropped 0 bases, with 13 bases sitting between them. Here the CDR3 reads CASSAQGTMNTEAFF. In DNA, the CDR3 is TGCGCCAGCAGCGCCCAGGGTACTATGAACACTGAAGCTTTCTTT.

The chain carries TRBV7-9 and TRBJ2-7, with D perhaps matching TRBD2 (7 bases). V was trimmed by 5 bases and J by 4 bases, leaving 12 bases between them. The CDR3 loop spans 13 amino acids. Germline-derived CDR1 and CDR2 are SEHNR and FQNEAQ (reference sequence). CDR3 in DNA: TGTGCCAGCAGCGGGGGGGCAGAATACGAGCAGTACTTC. It is translated as CASSGGAEYEQYF. Looking up the rest from reference TRBV7-9 and TRBJ2-7 gives the full variable domain: DTGVSQNPRHKITKRGQNVTFRCDPISEHNRLYWYRQTLGQGPEFLTYFQNEAQLEKSRLLSDRFSAERPKGSFSTLEIQRTEQGDSAMYLCASSGGAEYEQYFGPGTRLTVT.

This chain joins TRBV5-6 and TRBJ1-1; no definite D call. The germline V gene has CDR1 SGHDT and CDR2 YYEEEE. The CDR3 totals 15 residues. V gave up 3 bases and J gave up 11 bases, with 23 bases separating them. The CDR3 nucleotides read TGTGCCAGCAGCTCCTTCGACTGGCGGGAGTTTGACGCTTTCTTT. Residues: CASSSFDWREFDAFF.

This clone was counted once. The chain is built from TRBV30 and TRBJ1-1; 10 positions agree with TRBD1. This CDR3 is built from 13 residues. Germline V lookup: CDR1 GTSNPN, CDR2 SVGIG (reference sequence). After removal of 2 bases from V and 4 bases from J, the junction contained 1 base not matched to a gene. In nucleotides, the CDR3 is TGTGCCTGGAGTAGGACAGGGGGCACTGAAGCTTTCTTT. Translation: CAWSRTGGTEAFF.

The V and J genes are TRBV29-1 and TRBJ2-3; weak D call: TRBD2 (5 bases). The CDR3 has 15 residues. Germline CDR1 and CDR2: SQVTM and ANQGSEA. V was clipped by 0 bases and J by 6 bases, with 16 bases between them. CDR3 region: CSVEDEDSVSDTQYF. The CDR3 DNA sequence: TGCAGCGTTGAAGACGAGGACTCAGTATCGGATACGCAGTATTTT.

The chain recombines TRBV5-1 with TRBJ2-1; D is perhaps TRBD1 (5 bases). Germline V CDR1 and CDR2: SGHRS, YFSETQ. CDR3 length: 15 amino acids. V gave up 0 bases and J gave up 5 bases, with 12 bases separating them. CDR3 bases: TGCGCCAGCAGCTTGGAGGCAGGGTACAACAATGAGCAGTTCTTC. It encodes CASSLEAGYNNEQFF. The complete variable domain, with remaining parts taken from reference TRBV5-1 and TRBJ2-1, reads KAGVTQTPRYLIKTRGQQVTLSCSPISGHRSVSWYQQTPGQGLQFLFEYFSETQRNKGNFPGRFSGRQFSNSRSEMNVSTLELGDSALYLCASSLEAGYNNEQFFGPGTRLTVL.

The CDR3: CASQTRGERDTQYF. CDR3 nucleotides: TGTGCCAGCCAGACCCGCGGGGAGCGGGATACGCAGTATTTT. The chain carries TRBV27 and TRBJ2-3; a possible D gene is TRBD2 (6 bases). V was cut by 8 bases and J by 6 bases, with 18 bases left in between. Germline-derived CDR1 and CDR2 are MNHEY and SMNVEV (reference sequence). The CDR3 is 14 residues long.

V is TRBV5-1 and J is TRBJ2-2; 8 bases are shared with TRBD2. The CDR3 has 18 residues. CDR1 and CDR2 (germline): SGHRS, YFSETQ. Germline trimming cut 3 bases from V and 0 bases from J; bases unmatched to any gene: 10. The CDR3 spells CASSWPGREASNTGELFF. In DNA, the CDR3 is TGCGCCAGCAGCTGGCCCGGGCGGGAGGCCTCGAACACCGGGGAGCTGTTTTTT.

This CDR3 is CASSPGGGETQYF. Written as DNA, the CDR3 is TGTGCCAGCAGCCCCGGCGGGGGAGAGACCCAGTACTTC. This sequence joins TRBV6-5 and TRBJ2-5; TRBD2 agrees at 7 bases. The V gene end was trimmed by 6 bases and the J gene end by 4 bases; junction bases not matched to a gene: 5. CDR3 length equals 13 residues. Germline lookup yields CDR1 MNHEY and CDR2 SVGAGI.

The V and J genes are TRBV5-5 and TRBJ2-7; D is possibly TRBD2 (5 bases). The CDR3 runs 15 residues. Germline V gene lookup returns CDR1 SGHKS and CDR2 YYEKEE (reference sequence). V dropped 2 bases and J dropped 5 bases, with 17 bases sitting between them. The CDR3 protein is CASSFQSGQRDEQYF. CDR3 nucleotides: TGTGCCAGCAGCTTCCAGTCCGGGCAGAGGGACGAGCAGTACTTC.